This entry describes one T cell receptor beta chain. Its target is unknown. These data are taken from a study of CXCR3-negative and CXCR3-positive naive CD8 T cells. Study overall: For each library, about 1.5 +/- 0.3 million TRB reads were obtained, some 130 million in total.

Study-wide results and caveats: Naive cells used TRBV-TRBJ genes in much the same way whether CXCR3-negative or CXCR3-positive; memory cells did not. When CXCR3-positive naive cells were set against CXCR3-negative naive cells, the former had more hydrophobic TRB CDR3s.

With UMI labels, 5' RACE was used to prepare the TRB cDNA libraries. Reanalyzing the 5' RACE reads, TCRdb keeps one entry per CDR3 protein, without DNA. This sample lists 150,000 to 180,000 distinct CDR3 sequences; its ten largest clones have approximately 0.5%. Naive CD8+ T lymphocytes were specified as CD45RO-CCR7+CD27+CD95-. The CDR3 consists of 15 residues. The germline gives CDR1 MDHEN, CDR2 SYDVKM. This chain links TRBV28 with TRBJ1-2; TCRdb reports TRBD1, a call that lacks DNA to check it against. The sample consisted of naive CXCR3+ CD8+ T cells from blood. Subset given: CD45RO-CCR7+CD27+CD95- naive CD8+ T cells expressing CXCR3 (TNR3+). The origin of this receptor is a human donor in good health. Some clones in this sample may be carry-over from other donors' samples. Here the CDR3 reads CASSVPTGAVYGYTF.